What follows describes a single T cell receptor (beta chain). It lacks a known antigen. No base qualities exist here, and no much larger clone lies one base off it. The sample is drawn from a study of cytomegalovirus exposure and HLA in healthy donors (TCRdb year 2017). For context, the study as a whole: In an earlier analysis of 450 to 750 of the donors, 276 Gb of sequence data and 117 million unique TCR beta sequences from roughly 200 million T cells were reported. Rather than using new phenotypic data, the later analysis identified candidate immune exposures from TCR beta sequences and from how often those sequences occurred across donors. Class I and class II HLA loci were covered by the typing at four-digit resolution. The study aimed to test whether cataloging public T cell receptors could reveal signatures of past pathogen exposure. Every discovery cohort repertoire had been produced on one sequencing platform. Typing coverage differed by locus: A, B, C, DRB1 and DQB1 were typed in roughly 620-640 donors, DQA1 in approximately 520, DPA1 in around 600, and DPB1 in approximately 450. An earlier analysis of around 580 of the donors used high-throughput TCR beta sequencing to judge whether each TCR beta V gene segment behaved as functional or pseudogenic. An early release that covered more than 550 HLA-typed donors contained about 300 gigabases of sequencing data and about 93 million unique TCR sequences. To predict cytomegalovirus infection status, the study brought together high-throughput TCR immunosequencing, statistical association of individual TCRs with disease status, and machine learning. A later genetic analysis used genome-wide SNP genotypes for about 60% of the 666 donors, treating that subset as a discovery cohort. The genetic ancestry cluster associated with self-reported Caucasian donors included 70% to 85% of the approximately 400 genotyped donors. A separate validation cohort of about 110 different subjects was used in addition to the roughly 700-subject first cohort. Among a few hundred genotyped donors of the cohort, an average of about 240,000 unique TCR beta nucleotide sequences were sequenced per donor, roughly 20% of them non-productive. Roughly 5 DR-DQ haplotypes were handled as single units for association and clustering, since linkage in the cohort was strong. Donor age, sex, ethnicity and CMV serostatus were compiled together with the repertoire data. A later analysis re-examined previously published TCR beta repertoires from around 670 donors and added high-resolution HLA genotyping to investigate patterns of TCR occurrence. The T cell repertoires of around 730 subjects were profiled by immunosequencing and related to cytomegalovirus serostatus.

The research as a whole found: Presence/absence analyses assumed roughly uniform sequencing depth across donors, an assumption that may not hold. Specific HLA alleles were associated with roughly 17,000 TCR beta sequences at a false discovery rate of 0.05 in a later analysis. Because counts were too low, roughly 16 rarely observed V segments, including chromosome 9 orphons, were excluded from the earlier analysis of around 590 of the donors. Linkage disequilibrium might explain the correlated functional status among segregating V segments, but an unknown experimental factor could not be excluded. Because HLA typing was unavailable for some donors at each locus, only the typed subset was used in association tests. While some public TCRs were present in many individuals, most TCR sequences turned up only very rarely across donors. In a later analysis, several top co-occurrence clusters were reported to appear linked to parvovirus B19, influenza, CMV and Epstein-Barr virus. A few of the identified cytomegalovirus-associated TCR beta chains were confirmed in vitro to be specific for cytomegalovirus antigens. Compared with equally common non-associated chains, HLA-associated TCR beta chains in a later analysis were more clonally expanded and had lower generation probabilities. A further reported finding was that TCR beta sequences accurately predicted the HLA-A and HLA-B alleles for most subjects in the first cohort. Immune exposure information for the cohort was limited to CMV serostatus. An earlier analysis of some 590 of the donors showed that most TCR beta V segments appeared in productive rearrangements either about 87% or about 30% of the time, which broadly matched IMGT annotations. The authors suggested that the approach could potentially be generalized to other disease states and immunological phenotypes. Most CMV-associated TCR beta chains appeared to be HLA-restricted in a later analysis, and the HLA associations seemed to be driven largely by CMV exposure. The classifier was reported to diagnose cytomegalovirus status with high specificity and sensitivity in both the original cohort and the validation cohort. Strong co-occurrence of HLA alleles, especially DR and DQ, made assigning TCR associations to individual alleles difficult. An association between a missense DCLRE1C variant and V-gene and J-gene trimming of TCR beta chains was found in a later genetic analysis and replicated in an independent cohort. This cohort had only TCR beta chains sequenced, and the lack of alpha or paired-chain data limited which features could be detected. In a later genetic analysis, fewer N-insertions in productive TCRs were reported among donors in an Asian-associated ancestry cluster than the 666-donor mean. A cluster of highly shared sequence variants was judged likely to represent a technical artifact of the sequencing pipeline. A later analysis found that TCR association rates varied across HLA loci, with DRB1 alleles showing the most associated TCRs and HLA-C alleles the fewest. The study listed 164 TCR beta chains as associated with cytomegalovirus. The 87-base-pair reads could not distinguish some IMGT-functional V segments, including TRBV6-2 and TRBV6-3, so those segments were excluded.

From cysteine to phenylalanine, the CDR3 is 15 amino acids long. The DNA shown is the 45-base CDR3, in frame from base 1. For CDR1 and CDR2, the germline V gene (reference sequence) lists MNHEY and SMNVEV. The V and J ends are trimmed by 2 bases and 6 bases, leaving 16 bases between them. Library preparation employed the immunoSEQ multiplex PCR assay. For the multiplex PCR, a mixture combining 60 forward primers for TCR Vbeta segments and 13 reverse primers for TCR Jbeta segments was used. Amplification of the CDR3 region of rearranged TCR beta genes was performed with a multiplex PCR assay on genomic DNA. The amplified TCR beta libraries were sequenced on the Illumina HiSeq System as 87-base-pair reads. As for how the authors treated the data: In a later analysis, roughly 80 million unique TCR beta chains were counted across the approximately 640 repertoires, and roughly 10 million of these chains were shared by at least two donors. Raw reads were error-corrected and collapsed into unique sequences with a nearest-neighbor algorithm that merged closely related sequences to remove PCR and sequencing errors. CDR3 sequences were aligned to IMGT reference sequences to assign V, D and J gene segments. For a sequence to be retained, a match of at least six nucleotides to both a V gene segment and a J gene segment was required. Rearrangements were called productive when the CDR3 lacked stop codons and stayed in frame with V and J; all others were non-productive. CDR3 was defined by IMGT convention, running from the second conserved V-encoded cysteine to the conserved J-encoded phenylalanine. Sequences without an unambiguous match to a single V gene segment were excluded from the earlier analysis of 450 to 750 of the donors. An earlier analysis of several hundred of the donors classified V segments as functional when productive rearrangements were above 56.7% and as segregating when the standard deviation between donors was above 5%. A statistical classification framework was developed to diagnose cytomegalovirus status using the catalog of TCR beta chain sequences. V and J gene assignment, in a later analysis, came from comparing TCR nucleotide sequences with IMGT/GENE-DB human TR gene sequences. Using the TCRdist pipeline, a later analysis assigned CDR3 sequences along with most-parsimonious VDJ recombination scenarios. In a later analysis, each TCR beta chain was defined by its CDR3 amino acid sequence together with its V-gene family, and reads lacking a unique V-gene family were excluded. In a later analysis, fewer than 600 highly shared, low-generation-probability nucleotide sequences were removed to address suspected cross-contamination and a sequencing artifact. In a later analysis, a clonal expansion index for each public chain was calculated from normalized within-repertoire ranks of inferred template counts. A later analysis computed generation probabilities with a VDJ recombination model fitted to out-of-frame rearrangements, and checked the results against IGoR. In a later analysis, hypergeometric tests were used to score TCR-TCR, TCR-HLA and TCR-CMV co-occurrence, with a repertoire-size bias correction applied to TCR pairs. A later analysis estimated false discovery rates by permuting HLA or CMV assignments 20 times. A later analysis grouped co-occurring TCRs with DBSCAN, adding TCRdist sequence similarity when clustering within HLA-allele-positive subsets. Repertoires with fewer than 30,000 or more than 120,000 public chains were left out of co-occurrence clustering, as were four to six repertoires with anomalous nucleotide sharing. Drawn from immuneACCESS, this table holds only the in-frame rearrangements with V and J called that TCRdb kept. Clones are partly lost; checked studies trace under half to an unresolved V gene and leave the rest unexplained. D and trimming were read from the DNA, whereas the V and J calls and clone size are those reported in that table. A total of around 69,000 clones appear in this sample, roughly two thirds of them only once. The top ten hold 7.6% of the sample.

The cohort was made up of roughly 670 healthy bone marrow donors. At the time of sampling, every cohort member was nominally healthy, though immune exposures that went unrecorded were likely present. The donor was CMV seropositive and was included in the group of 290 or so seropositive cohort members. A peripheral blood sample was collected from each donor, and TCR beta sequencing was performed on peripheral blood mononuclear cells. Genomic DNA extraction from the blood cell samples was performed with the Qiagen DNeasy Blood Extraction Kit. The origin of this receptor is a man aged 35-49 years in good health and CMV-seropositive. Sequenced material: PBMCs. The sequence joins TRBV27 to TRBJ1-2; TRBD1 is a possible D gene, resting on 5 matching bases. The nucleotide sequence is given as TGTGCCAGCAGTTTACTCCGGGGGGGAATGAATGGCTACACCTTC. Its translation is CASSLLRGGMNGYTF.